The 28 T cell receptor beta chains listed next were all sequenced from one sample in a study of T cell repertoires in cytomegalovirus infection. These receptors are not linked to any known antigen. TCRdb used MiXCR to reprocess the reads, holding one entry per CDR3 protein. The sample contains 640,000 or so distinct CDR3 sequences, 30% to 40% of which appear only once. The sample consisted of cultured PBMCs, taken from culture after CMV antigen stimulation. All receptors come from a human donor in good health (CMV status not recorded). Some clones in this sample may be carry-over from other donors' samples.

This clonotype was seen only a few times. The V gene is TRBV11-2, the J gene TRBJ2-5, with 9 bases matching TRBD1. The CDR3 is made up of 15 amino acids. The V and J ends lost 2 bases and 5 bases, in that order; junction bases with no gene match: 6. Germline V gene lookup returns CDR1 SGHAT and CDR2 FQNNGV. CDR3 coding DNA: TGTGCCAGCAGCTTAACAGGGGGCCGTGCGGAGACCCAGTACTTC. Translated, it gives CASSLTGGRAETQYF.

This clonotype has more than one count but fewer than ten. The chain joins TRBV7-2 to TRBJ2-7, with a weak D call TRBD2 (6 bases). CDR1 and CDR2 (germline): SGHTA, FQGNSA. The V end was cut by 5 bases, the J end by 2 bases, with 13 bases between. The CDR3 loop spans 14 amino acids. The CDR3 DNA follows: TGTGCCAGCAGCCCCGAGCGGGCAGCCTACGAGCAGTACTTC. Its translation is CASSPERAAYEQYF.

The chain couples TRBV18 to TRBJ2-5; TRBD2 agrees at 7 bases. V shed 3 bases and J 3 bases; nucleotides not matched to a gene: 4. Germline V gene data show CDR1 as KGHSH and CDR2 as LQKENI. CDR3 length: 14 residues. CDR3 sequence: CASSPRAGEETQYF. CDR3 in DNA: TGTGCCAGCTCACCCCGGGCGGGGGAAGAGACCCAGTACTTC.

This clonotype was seen at least ten times. The chain couples TRBV7-2 to TRBJ2-5; 8 bases map to TRBD2. Germline CDR1 reads SGHTA; CDR2 reads FQGNSA. V dropped 5 bases and J dropped 1; count of bases not matched to a gene: 9. The CDR3 sequence is 16 residues long. The DNA for the CDR3 is TGTGCCAGCAGCCCATCCTCTAGCGGGCCCCAAGAGACCCAGTACTTC. Protein product: CASSPSSSGPQETQYF.

The CDR3 loop reads CASSLVGDGQPQHF. The CDR3 DNA reads as TGTGCCAGCAGCTTAGTGGGAGACGGTCAGCCCCAGCATTTT. The rearrangement uses TRBV7-2 and TRBJ1-5; D gene unclear. V lost 1 base and J 6 bases, leaving 10 bases between the germline ends. This CDR3 is built from 14 residues. CDR1 is SGHTA, CDR2 FQGNSA, per germline.

The sample holds a few counts of this clonotype. V usage is TRBV7-2 and J usage is TRBJ2-7; no definite D call. The CDR3 covers 12 residues. Germline CDR1 and CDR2: SGHTA and FQGNSA. Trimming took 5 bases from V and 0 from J, leaving 5 bases between them. In DNA form, the CDR3 reads TGTGCCAGCAGCCAGCCCTCCTACGAGCAGTACTTC. This sequence encodes CASSQPSYEQYF.

The chain is built from TRBV20-1 and TRBJ2-3, with 7 bases lining up with TRBD2. The CDR3 has 15 amino acids. The germline V gene has CDR1 DFQATT and CDR2 SNEGSKA (reference sequence). Trimming cost V 6 bases and J 2 bases; bases outside gene matches: 11. The DNA for the CDR3 is TGCAGTGCAGTCGGGCCTAGCGGACTCACAGATACGCAGTATTTT. Encoded protein: CSAVGPSGLTDTQYF.

This clonotype was observed a few times. The V gene is TRBV6-1, the J gene TRBJ2-7, with no clear D. The CDR3 spans 12 residues. The germline V gene encodes CDR1 MNHNS and CDR2 SASEGT. Trimming left V 6 bases short and J 6 bases short, with 12 bases between. CDR3 in DNA: TGTGCCAGCAGCCGGGCCCCATCCGAGCAGTACTTC. It translates to CASSRAPSEQYF.

The rearrangement joins TRBV10-3 to TRBJ1-1; D ambiguous. The germline gives CDR1 ENHRY, CDR2 SYGVKD. V was pared by 3 bases and J by 4 bases, with 12 bases between. This CDR3 region has 14 residues. Here the CDR3 reads CAISERVVSTEAFF. DNA for the CDR3: TGTGCCATCAGTGAAAGGGTTGTATCCACTGAAGCTTTCTTT.

This clonotype appeared a few times. The V and J genes are TRBV12-5 and TRBJ2-3, with 11 bases fitting TRBD2. The CDR3 is 16 amino acids. Germline V lookup: CDR1 LGHNT, CDR2 FRNRAP. The junction had 5 bases not matched to a gene; V was cut back by 4 bases and J by 2 bases. The CDR3 bases are TGTGCTAGTGGTTCCGGGACTAGCGGTTACACAGATACGCAGTATTTT. This gives the protein CASGSGTSGYTDTQYF.

The CDR3 sequence is CASSYHPLWGQRNTGELFF. The CDR3 DNA sequence: TGTGCCAGCAGCTACCACCCTCTTTGGGGCCAAAGGAACACCGGGGAGCTGTTTTTT. J is TRBJ2-2 and V is TRBV7-4, with a weak D call TRBD1 (5 bases). The V gene's germline CDR1 is SGHVT and CDR2 SQSDAQ. V gave up 4 bases and J gave up 1 base, with 22 bases separating them. The CDR3 length is 19 residues.

This chain links TRBV6-1 with TRBJ1-2, with 8 positions matching TRBD1. Germline lookup yields CDR1 MNHNS and CDR2 SASEGT. Losses at the gene ends were 8 bases for V and 2 bases for J; bases not matched to a gene: 4. The CDR3 loop spans 13 amino acids. The CDR3: CASHRTGNYGYTF. The CDR3 nucleotides are TGTGCCAGCCACCGGACAGGGAACTATGGCTACACCTTC.

This clonotype was counted only a few times. The chain combines TRBV5-5 with TRBJ2-7; D might be TRBD2 (6 bases). This CDR3 comprises 15 residues. Germline CDR1 is SGHKS and CDR2 is YYEKEE (reference sequence). Trimming took off 0 bases at V and 3 bases at J, with 13 bases between the two ends. The CDR3 spells CASSLVAGQDYEQYF. In DNA form, the CDR3 reads TGTGCCAGCAGCTTGGTCGCGGGGCAGGACTACGAGCAGTACTTC.

J is TRBJ2-7 and V is TRBV4-3, with D tentatively TRBD1 or TRBD2 (5 bases each). The CDR3 length is 13 residues. Germline V gene sequence: CDR1 LGHNA, CDR2 YSLEER. Trimming took 2 bases from V and 6 from J, leaving 11 bases between them. The CDR3 here is CASSQRGAIEQYF. DNA for the CDR3: TGCGCCAGCAGCCAAAGAGGGGCGATCGAGCAGTACTTC.

This clonotype was picked up a small number of times. The rearrangement joins TRBV12-3 or TRBV12-4 to TRBJ1-6; weak D call: TRBD1 (6 bases). Trimming took off 1 base at V and 8 bases at J, with 9 bases between the two ends. The CDR3 covers 14 residues. Here the CDR3 DNA reads TGTGCCAGCAGTTTAGGGGGGCAGGATTCACCCCTCCACTTT. It is translated as CASSLGGQDSPLHF.

This chain links TRBV5-4 with TRBJ1-5; no definite D call. V was cut by 4 bases and J by 5 bases, with 10 bases left in between. The CDR3 spans 13 residues. CDR1 is SGHNT, CDR2 YYREEE, per germline (reference sequence). The CDR3 reads CASSLSPDQPQHF. CDR3 DNA sequence: TGTGCCAGCAGCCTAAGCCCCGATCAGCCCCAGCATTTT.

This clonotype has at least ten counts. The chain couples TRBV7-8 to TRBJ1-1; D unclear. The length of the CDR3 is 17 residues. Germline V CDR1 and CDR2: SGHVS, FQNEAQ. V lost 1 base to trimming and J lost 1 base, with 16 bases between them. The CDR3 DNA reads TGTGCCAGCAGCTTAGGTAGGGTAGGTGCGACGAACACTGAAGCTTTCTTT. Its protein product is CASSLGRVGATNTEAFF.

The V and J genes are TRBV4-2 and TRBJ1-6; D uncertain. The V end was cut by 4 bases, the J end by 0 bases, with 13 bases between. CDR1 and CDR2 from the germline V gene are LGHNA and YNFKEQ. The CDR3 has 17 residues. CDR3 in amino acids: CASSRNAALSYNSPLHF. CDR3 sequence (DNA): TGTGCCAGCAGCCGGAACGCGGCTCTCTCCTATAATTCACCCCTCCACTTT.

This clonotype was seen more than once but under ten times. V and J are TRBV7-2 and TRBJ2-7; D is undetermined. The V end lost 5 bases, the J end lost 4 bases, and 12 bases lay between the germline ends. The CDR3 runs to 13 residues. Germline-derived CDR1 and CDR2 are SGHTA and FQGNSA. Here the CDR3 DNA reads TGTGCCAGCAGCCCACGCAGGAATTACGAGCAGTACTTC. Translating it yields CASSPRRNYEQYF. Drawing the rest from reference TRBV7-2 and TRBJ2-7, the complete variable domain is GAGVSQSPSNKVTEKGKDVELRCDPISGHTALYWYRQSLGQGLEFLIYFQGNSAPDKSGLPSDRFSAERTGGSVSTLTIQRTQQEDSAVYLCASSPRRNYEQYFGPGTRLTVT.

Many counts were recorded for this clonotype. The chain has TRBV7-2 and TRBJ2-1, with D perhaps TRBD2 (5 bases). V was clipped by 2 bases and J by 0 bases, with 8 bases between them. Looked up from germline, CDR1 is SGHTA and CDR2 is FQGNSA. The CDR3 extends over 15 amino acids. CDR3 bases: TGTGCCAGCAGCTTAAGGGAGAGCTCCTACAATGAGCAGTTCTTC. Amino acids: CASSLRESSYNEQFF.

This clonotype was observed a handful of times. The chain has TRBV12-3 or TRBV12-4 and TRBJ2-5; 7 bases agree with TRBD1. This CDR3 contains 14 residues. V lost 7 bases and J lost 5; bases outside the gene matches: 10. CDR3 amino acids: CASKQAGGLETQYF. CDR3 in DNA: TGTGCCAGCAAACAAGCAGGGGGTTTGGAGACCCAGTACTTC.

The chain recombines TRBV19 with TRBJ2-1; tentatively, D is TRBD2 (5 bases). The CDR3 is 16 residues long. From germline, CDR1 is LNHDA and CDR2 SQIVND (reference sequence). The V and J ends lost 1 base and 5 bases respectively, with 15 bases between them. CDR3 nucleotides: TGTGCCAGTAGTATAGGGCTCTGGAGGAATCACAATGAGCAGTTCTTC. Residues: CASSIGLWRNHNEQFF.

This clonotype turned up a few times. The V gene is TRBV5-1, the J gene TRBJ2-3; D unresolved. The V end was cut by 0 bases, the J end by 0 bases, with 8 bases between. Germline V CDR1 and CDR2: SGHRS, YFSETQ. There are 15 residues in the CDR3. CDR3 amino acids: CASSLASPSTDTQYF. CDR3 nucleotides: TGCGCCAGCAGCTTGGCCAGCCCCAGCACAGATACGCAGTATTTT.

This clonotype was counted between two and nine times. The rearrangement joins TRBV28 to TRBJ1-5, with unresolved D. The V gene lost 3 bases and the J gene lost 1 base, with 16 bases spanning the gap. The germline CDR1 and CDR2 sequences are MDHEN and SYDVKM. CDR3 length: 17 residues. The CDR3, as DNA: TGTGCCAGCAGTTTCCCAAAAATGAGAGAGAGCAATCAGCCCCAGCATTTT. Translation gives CASSFPKMRESNQPQHF.

This clonotype was recorded a few times. The chain joins TRBV12-5 to TRBJ2-3, with D possibly matching TRBD2 (6 bases). V lost 6 bases to trimming and J lost 5 bases, with 12 bases between them. CDR1 is LGHNT, CDR2 FRNRAP, per germline. The CDR3 runs to 13 residues. CDR3 sequence (DNA): TGTGCTAGTGGAATCGCGGGGAGAGATACGCAGTATTTT. It yields the protein CASGIAGRDTQYF.

The chain uses TRBV12-3 or TRBV12-4 and TRBJ2-3; 9 bases line up with TRBD2. The CDR3 covers 14 residues. V lost 9 bases, J lost 6 bases, and 10 bases stayed unmatched. This CDR3 reads CASRIAGAPDTQYF. The CDR3, as DNA: TGTGCCAGTAGAATAGCGGGGGCCCCGGATACGCAGTATTTT.

CDR3 in amino acids: CARGDREKYF. For the CDR3, the DNA is TGTGCCAGGGGGGACAGGGAGAAGTACTTC. This sequence joins TRBV6-1 and TRBJ2-7; 9 bases agree with TRBD1. Germline CDR1 MNHNS, CDR2 SASEGT. The V segment lost 9 bases and the J segment 11 bases; nucleotides outside the gene matches: 5. The CDR3 covers 10 residues.

Notes on this clonotype: A much larger clone is a single base away; this may be a read error. The conserved closing phenylalanine or tryptophan is absent in this CDR3, likely reflecting a read error. This sequence joins TRBV7-9 and TRBJ1-5; weak D call: TRBD1 (6 bases). The CDR3 totals 13 residues. Germline assignment: CDR1 SEHNR and CDR2 FQNEAQ (reference sequence). V dropped 5 bases and J dropped 4 bases, with 9 bases sitting between them. The CDR3 sequence is CASSPGTNQPQHL. Here the CDR3 DNA reads TGTGCCAGCAGCCCCGGGACAAATCAGCCCCAGCATCTT.